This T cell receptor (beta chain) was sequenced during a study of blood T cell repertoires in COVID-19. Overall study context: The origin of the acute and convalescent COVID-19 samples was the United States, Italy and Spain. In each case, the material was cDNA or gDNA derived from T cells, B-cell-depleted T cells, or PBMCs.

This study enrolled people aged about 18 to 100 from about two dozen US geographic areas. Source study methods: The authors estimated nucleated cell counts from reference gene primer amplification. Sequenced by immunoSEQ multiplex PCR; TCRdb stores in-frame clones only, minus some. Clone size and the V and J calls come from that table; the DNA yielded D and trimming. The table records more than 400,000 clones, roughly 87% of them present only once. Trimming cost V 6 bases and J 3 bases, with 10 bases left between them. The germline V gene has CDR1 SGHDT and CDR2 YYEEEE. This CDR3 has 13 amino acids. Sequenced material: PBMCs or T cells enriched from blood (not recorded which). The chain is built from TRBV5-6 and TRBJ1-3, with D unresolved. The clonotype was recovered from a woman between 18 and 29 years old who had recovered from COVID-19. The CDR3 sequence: CASTRVGGNTIYF. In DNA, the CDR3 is TGTGCCAGCACCCGGGTGGGTGGAAACACCATATATTTT.